This T cell receptor beta chain was sequenced in a study of long-term antiretroviral therapy in people with HIV. Study-wide points: Pre-ART clonal expansion yielded clones that dominated the repertoire at all time points.

Researchers report immunoSEQ v3.0 was run at survey level. The protocol was immunoSEQ multiplex PCR, while the TCRdb copy is restricted to in-frame clones and leaves out a portion. The data contain 25,000 to 35,000 clones, approximately 90% of them singletons. Per donor, a minimum of one pre-ART and a minimum of two post-ART PBMC samples were available. Cryopreserved PBMC, at about 0.85-11 million per sample, were present before DNA extraction. For this clone: The antigen remains undetermined.

The sequence derives from a man between 50 and 59 years old with HIV. Sample: unsorted PBMCs, taken around 5 years before starting antiretroviral therapy.

DNA for the CDR3: TGTGCCAGCAGTTTATCGACTGTGGGCTACCCTCTCGAGCAGTACTTC. Translating gives CASSLSTVGYPLEQYF. This sequence joins TRBV27 and TRBJ2-7; no firm D call. In germline, CDR1 is MNHEY, CDR2 SMNVEV (reference sequence). Trimming took off 0 bases at V and 6 bases at J, with 18 bases between the two ends. This CDR3 is 16 amino acids long.